Following are 3 T cell receptor beta chains from one sample sequenced in a study of OX40 agonist ivuxolimab in advanced cancers. Data came from immunoSEQ multiplex PCR; TCRdb stores just in-frame clones and leaves some out. The table has roughly 46,000 clones, 80% to 90% seen once. The starting material was CD4+ or CD8+ T cells sorted from blood, obtained in a trial of the OX40 agonist ivuxolimab. All receptors come from an adult with an advanced solid tumor such as melanoma, head and neck, liver or kidney cancer.

The rearrangement links TRBV7-9 to TRBJ1-5; tentative D call: TRBD1 (6 bases). V gave up 5 bases and J gave up 3 bases, with 11 bases separating them. Germline V gives CDR1 SEHNR, CDR2 FQNEAQ (reference sequence). The CDR3 is made up of 14 amino acids. The CDR3 DNA reads as TGTGCCAGCAGCGTGGACAGTACCAATCAGCCCCAGCATTTT. Translated, it gives CASSVDSTNQPQHF.

The gene calls are TRBV2 and TRBJ1-4; D gene ambiguous. The germline CDR1 and CDR2 sequences are SNHLY and FYNNEI. The germline V and J ends were trimmed by 1 base and 0 bases, with 18 bases remaining between them. This CDR3 region has 19 residues. The CDR3, as DNA: TGTGCCAGCAGTGAAGATGAGAGGAGCGAAAATGCAACTAATGAAAAACTGTTTTTT. Translated, it gives CASSEDERSENATNEKLFF.

V and J are TRBV11-2 and TRBJ2-4; perhaps D is TRBD1 or TRBD2 (5 bases each). The CDR3 spans 15 residues. Germline V CDR1 and CDR2: SGHAT, FQNNGV. V was pared by 0 bases and J by 0 bases, with 6 bases between. The CDR3 nucleotides are TGTGCCAGCAGCTTAGAGGGGGAAGCCAAAAACATTCAGTACTTC. It specifies CASSLEGEAKNIQYF.